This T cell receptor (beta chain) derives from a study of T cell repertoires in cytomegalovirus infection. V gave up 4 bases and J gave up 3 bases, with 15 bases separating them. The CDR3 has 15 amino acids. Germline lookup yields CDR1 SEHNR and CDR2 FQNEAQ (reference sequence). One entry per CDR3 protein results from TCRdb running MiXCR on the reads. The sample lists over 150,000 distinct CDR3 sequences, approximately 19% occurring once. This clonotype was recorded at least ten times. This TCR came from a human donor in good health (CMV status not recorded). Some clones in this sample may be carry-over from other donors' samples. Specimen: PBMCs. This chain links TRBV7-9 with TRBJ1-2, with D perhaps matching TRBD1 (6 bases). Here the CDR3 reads CASSSTGKTYYGYTF. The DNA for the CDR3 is TGTGCCAGCAGCTCAACAGGGAAAACATACTATGGCTACACCTTC.